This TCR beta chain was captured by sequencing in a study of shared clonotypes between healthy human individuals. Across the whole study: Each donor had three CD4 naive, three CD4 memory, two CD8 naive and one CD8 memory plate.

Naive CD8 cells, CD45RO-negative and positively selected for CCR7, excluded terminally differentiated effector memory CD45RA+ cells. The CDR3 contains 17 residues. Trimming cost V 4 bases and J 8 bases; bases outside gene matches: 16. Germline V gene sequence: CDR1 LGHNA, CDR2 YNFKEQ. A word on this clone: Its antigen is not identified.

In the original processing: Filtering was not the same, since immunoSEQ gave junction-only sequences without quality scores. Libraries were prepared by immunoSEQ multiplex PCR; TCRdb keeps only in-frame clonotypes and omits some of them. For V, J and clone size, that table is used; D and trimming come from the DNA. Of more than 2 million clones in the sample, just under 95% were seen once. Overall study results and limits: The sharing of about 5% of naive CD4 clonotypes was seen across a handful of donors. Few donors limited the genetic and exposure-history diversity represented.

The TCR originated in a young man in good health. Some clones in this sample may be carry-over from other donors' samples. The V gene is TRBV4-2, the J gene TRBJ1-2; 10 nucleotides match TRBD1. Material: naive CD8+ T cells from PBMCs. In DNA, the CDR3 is TGTGCCAGCAGCCGATCCGGCCGGGACAGGGGTAAGGGCGGCTACACCTTC. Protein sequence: CASSRSGRDRGKGGYTF.